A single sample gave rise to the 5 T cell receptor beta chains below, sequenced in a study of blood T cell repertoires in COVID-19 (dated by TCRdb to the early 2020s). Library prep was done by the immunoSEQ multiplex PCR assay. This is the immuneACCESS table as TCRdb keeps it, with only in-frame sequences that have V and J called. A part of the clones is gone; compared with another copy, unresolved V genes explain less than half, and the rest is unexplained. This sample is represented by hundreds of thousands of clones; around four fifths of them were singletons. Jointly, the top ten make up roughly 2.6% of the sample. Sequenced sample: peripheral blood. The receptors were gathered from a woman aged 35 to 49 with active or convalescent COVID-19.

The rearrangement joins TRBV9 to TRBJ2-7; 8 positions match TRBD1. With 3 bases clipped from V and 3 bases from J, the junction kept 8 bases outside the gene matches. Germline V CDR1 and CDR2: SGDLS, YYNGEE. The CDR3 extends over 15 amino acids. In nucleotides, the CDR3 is TGTGCCAGCAGCGCTACCGGGACAGGAATCTACGAGCAGTACTTC. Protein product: CASSATGTGIYEQYF.

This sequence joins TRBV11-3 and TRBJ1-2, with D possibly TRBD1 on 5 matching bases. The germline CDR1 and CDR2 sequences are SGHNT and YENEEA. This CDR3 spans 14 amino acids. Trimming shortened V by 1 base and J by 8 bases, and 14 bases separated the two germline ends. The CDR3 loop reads CASSLGRASGGYTF. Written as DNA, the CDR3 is TGTGCCAGCAGCTTAGGCAGGGCGTCCGGAGGCTACACCTTC.

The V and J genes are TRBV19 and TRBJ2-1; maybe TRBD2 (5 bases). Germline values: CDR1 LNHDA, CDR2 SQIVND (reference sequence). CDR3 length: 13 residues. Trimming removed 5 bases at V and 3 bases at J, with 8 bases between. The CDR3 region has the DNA TGTGCCAGTAGTCCTGACTACTACAATGAGCAGTTCTTC. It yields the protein CASSPDYYNEQFF.

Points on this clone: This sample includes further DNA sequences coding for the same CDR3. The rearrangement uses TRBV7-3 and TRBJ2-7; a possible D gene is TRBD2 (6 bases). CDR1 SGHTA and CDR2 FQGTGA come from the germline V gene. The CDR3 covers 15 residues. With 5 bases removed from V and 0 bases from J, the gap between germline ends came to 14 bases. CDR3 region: CASSPGGGTSYEQYF. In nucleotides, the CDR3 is TGTGCCAGCAGCCCCGGCGGAGGGACCTCCTACGAGCAGTACTTC.

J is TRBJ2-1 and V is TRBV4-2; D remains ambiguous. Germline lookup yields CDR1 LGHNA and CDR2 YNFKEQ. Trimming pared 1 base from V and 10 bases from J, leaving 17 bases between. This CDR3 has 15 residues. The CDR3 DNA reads TGTGCCAGCAGCCAAGCTCAGACCTTGAACAGCGAGCAGTTCTTC. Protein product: CASSQAQTLNSEQFF.